This entry lists 30 T cell receptor beta chains sequenced from one sample in a study of T cell responses to AZD1222 COVID-19 vaccine (dated by TCRdb to 2020 to 2023). What the time point label conveys for this sample: about 28 days (+/-7) after the second vaccine dose. Library construction relied on the immunoSEQ multiplex PCR assay. TCRdb re-hosts the immuneACCESS table, in-frame sequences only. Its copies lack some clones; in the studies checked, an unresolved V gene accounts for under half of them, and the cause for the rest is not known. The sample yields about 94,000 clones; roughly 88% were counted once. About an eighth of the sample rests with the top ten. This material consisted of peripheral blood, taken 28 days after the second AZD1222 dose. These receptors came from an adult who received the AZD1222 COVID-19 vaccine.

V gene TRBV11-2 combines with J gene TRBJ1-4; no clear D gene. Germline V gives CDR1 SGHAT, CDR2 FQNNGV. The CDR3 covers 17 residues. Between the trimmed V and J ends, which lost 3 bases and 2 bases, there was a span of 16 bases. DNA of the CDR3: TGTGCCAGCAGCTTGGATTCCTGGGATCCGACTAATGAAAAACTGTTTTTT. It codes for CASSLDSWDPTNEKLFF.

The chain couples TRBV6-2 or TRBV6-3 to TRBJ2-3; 7 bases line up with TRBD2. Germline lookup yields CDR1 MNHEY and CDR2 SVGEGT. The CDR3 has 19 residues. V dropped 2 bases and J dropped 6; count of bases not matched to a gene: 20. The CDR3 DNA sequence: TGTGCCAGCAGTTACGCCTCAGCGGGGTCTCCCTGGGGACCGGATACGCAGTATTTT. Its protein product is CASSYASAGSPWGPDTQYF.

The gene calls are TRBV6-6 and TRBJ2-3; unclear D gene. This CDR3 region has 14 residues. Trimming cost V 5 bases and J 1 base, with 10 bases left between them. Germline CDR1 is MNHNY and CDR2 is SVGAGI (reference sequence). Written as DNA, the CDR3 is TGTGCCAGCAGTGATGGTCCCCGCACAGATACGCAGTATTTT. It specifies CASSDGPRTDTQYF.

This chain links TRBV2 with TRBJ1-6; D call uncertain. The CDR3 totals 12 residues. The V and J ends lost 6 bases and 6 bases respectively, with 6 bases between them. The V gene's germline CDR1 is SNHLY and CDR2 FYNNEI. CDR3 sequence reads: CASRRGNSPLHF. The CDR3 DNA sequence: TGTGCCAGCAGAAGAGGTAATTCACCCCTCCACTTT.

The rearrangement links TRBV30 to TRBJ2-3; TRBD2 might be the D (5 bases). Looked up from germline, CDR1 is GTSNPN and CDR2 is SVGIG (reference sequence). The CDR3 contains 16 residues. Trimming stripped 0 bases from V and 0 bases from J, with 13 bases between. Written as DNA, the CDR3 is TGTGCCTGGAGTGTATTCGGGGATTCTAGCACAGATACGCAGTATTTT. Amino acid sequence: CAWSVFGDSSTDTQYF.

J is TRBJ2-1 and V is TRBV15; 8 nucleotides match TRBD2. V was clipped by 3 bases and J by 5 bases; unmatched bases: 12. Germline CDR1 LNHNV, CDR2 YYDKDF (reference sequence). The CDR3 is 17 amino acids. The DNA of the CDR3 is TGTGCCACCAGCAGTGTCCCAGGACTAGCCGGGGACAATGAGCAGTTCTTC. This gives the protein CATSSVPGLAGDNEQFF.

The chain couples TRBV6-5 to TRBJ2-5, with D perhaps matching TRBD1 (6 bases). This CDR3 comprises 13 residues. Trimming shortened V by 6 bases and J by 4 bases, and 12 bases separated the two germline ends. Germline lookup yields CDR1 MNHEY and CDR2 SVGAGI. CDR3 sequence reads: CASSRNRAETQYF. For the CDR3, the DNA is TGTGCCAGCAGCCGTAACAGGGCAGAGACCCAGTACTTC.

This chain links TRBV9 with TRBJ2-2, with a possible D match to TRBD2 (6 bases). The germline CDR1 and CDR2 sequences are SGDLS and YYNGEE. Trimming stripped 1 base from V and 3 bases from J, with 13 bases between. The CDR3 has 16 residues. In nucleotides, the CDR3 is TGTGCCAGCAGCGTATACGGGGGAAGGGACACCGGGGAGCTGTTTTTT. Translating gives CASSVYGGRDTGELFF.

The CDR3 bases are TGTGCCAGCAGACCGGGACAGAAGAACACCGGGGAGCTGTTTTTT. Translation gives CASRPGQKNTGELFF. The V and J genes are TRBV6-5 and TRBJ2-2; 7 positions agree with TRBD1. With V trimmed by 6 bases and J by 1 base, 5 bases remained unmatched. Germline lookup yields CDR1 MNHEY and CDR2 SVGAGI. The CDR3 is 15 amino acids.

The chain has TRBV29-1 and TRBJ1-5; 8 nucleotides match TRBD1. The CDR3 is made up of 13 amino acids. Per the germline V gene, CDR1 is SQVTM and CDR2 is ANQGSEA. V lost 4 bases to trimming and J lost 9 bases; unmatched junction nucleotides: 8. The CDR3, as DNA: TGCAGCGTTGGACAGGGGCGCTTCGGGCCCCAGCATTTT. Its protein product is CSVGQGRFGPQHF.

This chain uses TRBV7-9 with TRBJ1-5; a weak D match, TRBD1 (5 bases). V lost 0 bases and J lost 4, with 10 bases in between. CDR1 SEHNR and CDR2 FQNEAQ come from the germline V gene (reference sequence). This CDR3 has 15 amino acids. CDR3 loop: CASSLAGDGNQPQHF. The CDR3 DNA sequence: TGTGCCAGCAGCTTAGCAGGGGACGGGAATCAGCCCCAGCATTTT. The whole variable domain, filled in from reference TRBV7-9 and TRBJ1-5, reads DTGVSQNPRHKITKRGQNVTFRCDPISEHNRLYWYRQTLGQGPEFLTYFQNEAQLEKSRLLSDRFSAERPKGSFSTLEIQRTEQGDSAMYLCASSLAGDGNQPQHFGDGTRLSIL.

V gene TRBV19 combines with J gene TRBJ2-2, with a possible D match to TRBD2 (6 bases). Germline V lookup: CDR1 LNHDA, CDR2 SQIVND (reference sequence). V lost 7 bases and J 4 bases, leaving 19 bases between the germline ends. CDR3 length: 16 amino acids. The CDR3 bases are TGTGCCAGTACTCGGGACTCAACCGGGGGCACCGGGGAGCTGTTTTTT. Amino acids: CASTRDSTGGTGELFF.

This chain connects TRBV24-1 to TRBJ2-5; no reliable D call. Between the trimmed V and J ends, which lost 4 bases and 3 bases, there was a span of 5 bases. The CDR3 extends over 12 amino acids. CDR1 is KGHDR, CDR2 SFDVKD, per germline. CDR3 sequence (DNA): TGTGCCACCAGTGAGAAAGAAGAGACCCAGTACTTC. Translating gives CATSEKEETQYF.

The chain links TRBV5-1 to TRBJ2-5; 7 bases are shared with TRBD1. Germline V gives CDR1 SGHRS, CDR2 YFSETQ. Germline trimming cut 3 bases from V and 1 base from J; bases unmatched to any gene: 6. CDR3 length: 15 amino acids. The DNA for the CDR3 is TGCGCCAGCAGCTCTACGACAGGGATCCAAGAGACCCAGTACTTC. This sequence encodes CASSSTTGIQETQYF. Together with reference TRBV5-1 and TRBJ2-5, the CDR3 gives the full variable domain: KAGVTQTPRYLIKTRGQQVTLSCSPISGHRSVSWYQQTPGQGLQFLFEYFSETQRNKGNFPGRFSGRQFSNSRSEMNVSTLELGDSALYLCASSSTTGIQETQYFGPGTRLLVL.

This clone showed up just once. The chain joins TRBV27 to TRBJ2-7; TRBD1 matches at 8 bases. The V and J ends lost 5 bases and 3 bases, in that order; junction bases with no gene match: 9. Looked up from germline, CDR1 is MNHEY and CDR2 is SMNVEV (reference sequence). The CDR3 extends over 15 amino acids. The CDR3: CASSPDRVRFYEQYF. CDR3 sequence (DNA): TGTGCCAGCAGTCCGGACAGGGTCAGATTCTACGAGCAGTACTTC.

The chain links TRBV27 to TRBJ1-4; no definite D call. This CDR3 has 12 amino acids. Germline V lookup: CDR1 MNHEY, CDR2 SMNVEV (reference sequence). The germline V and J ends were trimmed by 3 bases and 7 bases, with 6 bases remaining between them. The CDR3 coding sequence is TGTGCCAGCAGTTTGGGTGGTGAAAAACTGTTTTTT. It encodes CASSLGGEKLFF.

V gene TRBV20-1 combines with J gene TRBJ2-2; D is unclear. V lost 3 bases to trimming and J lost 5 bases, with 7 bases between them. Per the germline V gene, CDR1 is DFQATT and CDR2 is SNEGSKA (reference sequence). The CDR3 extends over 12 amino acids. The CDR3 sequence: CSASPLTGELFF. In DNA, the CDR3 is TGCAGTGCTAGTCCCTTAACCGGGGAGCTGTTTTTT.

J is TRBJ2-7 and V is TRBV27; 8 bases fit TRBD1. Unmatched junction bases numbered 8, after V lost 5 bases and J lost 2 bases. The CDR3 spans 15 residues. Germline CDR1 reads MNHEY; CDR2 reads SMNVEV (reference sequence). Here the CDR3 reads CASSRRTGSTYEQYF. DNA of the CDR3: TGTGCCAGCAGTCGACGGACAGGGTCCACCTACGAGCAGTACTTC.

The chain carries TRBV27 and TRBJ2-7; D perhaps matches TRBD1 (7 bases). The CDR3 is 13 residues long. Deletions cut 6 bases from V and 7 bases from J, with 16 bases between. Germline-derived CDR1 and CDR2 are MNHEY and SMNVEV (reference sequence). The CDR3 coding sequence is TGTGCCAGCAGGTACAGGGGAGGTGTAGAGCAGTACTTC. Protein: CASRYRGGVEQYF.

The chain links TRBV5-1 to TRBJ2-2, with 12 nucleotides matching TRBD2. Germline CDR1 is SGHRS and CDR2 is YFSETQ. Germline trimming cut 0 bases from V and 6 bases from J; bases unmatched to any gene: 6. The CDR3 is 17 amino acids. CDR3 protein: CASSLAATSGRAGELFF. In DNA form, the CDR3 reads TGCGCCAGCAGCTTGGCCGCGACTAGCGGGAGAGCCGGGGAGCTGTTTTTT. Combining the CDR3 with reference TRBV5-1 and TRBJ2-2 gives the whole variable domain KAGVTQTPRYLIKTRGQQVTLSCSPISGHRSVSWYQQTPGQGLQFLFEYFSETQRNKGNFPGRFSGRQFSNSRSEMNVSTLELGDSALYLCASSLAATSGRAGELFFGEGSRLTVL.

This chain connects TRBV7-6 to TRBJ2-6, with D possibly being TRBD1 or TRBD2 (5 bases each). Germline V CDR1 and CDR2: SGHVS, FNYEAQ. Trimming left V 5 bases short and J 0 bases short, with 11 bases between. The CDR3 contains 16 residues. CDR3 loop: CASSEGRPSGANVLTF. The CDR3 region has the DNA TGTGCCAGCAGCGAGGGACGGCCCTCTGGGGCCAACGTCCTGACTTTC.

This clone was observed a handful of times. This sequence joins TRBV7-9 and TRBJ2-3; the D gene could be TRBD1 or TRBD2 (6 bases each). There are 15 residues in the CDR3. Germline loops: CDR1 SEHNR, CDR2 FQNEAQ (reference sequence). The ends were cut back, 6 bases at V and 6 bases at J, with 19 bases in the middle. The CDR3 sequence: CASRRFGGLGDTQYF. In nucleotides, the CDR3 is TGTGCCAGCAGAAGGTTCGGGGGCCTCGGGGATACGCAGTATTTT.

This clone showed up just once. V usage is TRBV19 and J usage is TRBJ2-1, with 12 bases aligning to TRBD2. The CDR3 runs 16 residues. Per the germline V gene, CDR1 is LNHDA and CDR2 is SQIVND (reference sequence). With 5 bases clipped from V and 10 bases from J, the junction kept 12 bases outside the gene matches. The CDR3 loop reads CASSVLASGGGREQFF. CDR3 DNA: TGTGCCAGTAGTGTCCTGGCTAGCGGGGGGGGCCGGGAGCAGTTCTTC. The full variable domain, its missing parts supplied by reference TRBV19 and TRBJ2-1, is DGGITQSPKYLFRKEGQNVTLSCEQNLNHDAMYWYRQDPGQGLRLIYYSQIVNDFQKGDIAEGYSVSREKKESFPLTVTSAQKNPTAFYLCASSVLASGGGREQFFGPGTRLTVL.

This clone was seen a handful of times. The rearrangement links TRBV23-1 to TRBJ2-7, with a possible D match to TRBD1 (5 bases). TRBV23-1 is known as an ORF, though its function is uncertain. V lost 1 base and J lost 3, with 19 bases in between. There are 17 residues in the CDR3. The CDR3: CASSQLVGSDIGYEQYF. CDR3 nucleotide sequence: TGCGCCAGCAGTCAATTAGTTGGATCGGACATCGGCTACGAGCAGTACTTC.

The chain has TRBV27 and TRBJ2-1; D might be TRBD2 (6 bases). The CDR3 is made up of 15 amino acids. Germline V gene sequence: CDR1 MNHEY, CDR2 SMNVEV (reference sequence). The V and J ends lost 7 bases and 4 bases respectively, with 17 bases between them. This CDR3 is CASNPRAGRYNEQFF. The DNA of the CDR3 is TGTGCCAGCAATCCTCGGGCGGGAAGGTACAATGAGCAGTTCTTC.

The gene calls are TRBV25-1 and TRBJ1-4; no clear D. Trimming cost V 3 bases and J 6 bases, with 8 bases left between them. This CDR3 contains 13 residues. CDR1 is MGHDK and CDR2 is SYGVNS in the germline V gene. CDR3 nucleotide sequence: TGTGCCAGCAGTGACGGTGGGGATGAAAAACTGTTTTTT. It encodes CASSDGGDEKLFF.

The chain employs TRBV12-3 or TRBV12-4 and TRBJ1-2; no firm D call. CDR3 length: 13 amino acids. The germline V and J ends were trimmed by 2 bases and 4 bases, with 8 bases remaining between them. The CDR3 nucleotides are TGTGCCAGCAGTTTACAGGAGGCCTATGGCTACACCTTC. It translates to CASSLQEAYGYTF.

The chain uses TRBV11-1 and TRBJ2-5; D may be TRBD1 (6 bases). Germline-derived CDR1 and CDR2 are SGHAT and FQDESV (reference sequence). This CDR3 region has 15 residues. Between the trimmed V and J ends, which lost 8 bases and 2 bases, there was a span of 18 bases. The CDR3 here is CASGYTGYLQETQYF. For the CDR3, the DNA is TGTGCCAGCGGTTATACAGGGTACCTTCAAGAGACCCAGTACTTC.

A single count supports this clone. The V and J genes are TRBV7-3 and TRBJ1-1; 7 bases line up with TRBD1. CDR1 and CDR2 (germline): SGHTA, FQGTGA. The CDR3 runs 14 residues. V was pared by 7 bases and J by 5 bases, with 10 bases of the junction left unmatched. The CDR3 region has the DNA TGTGCCAGCACCCAGACAGGGAAAGGGACTGAAGCTTTCTTT. It encodes CASTQTGKGTEAFF.

The gene calls are TRBV20-1 and TRBJ2-7; D not resolved. Per germline, CDR1 DFQATT and CDR2 SNEGSKA (reference sequence). Trimming took off 6 bases at V and 5 bases at J, with 11 bases between the two ends. CDR3 length equals 11 residues. The chain's CDR3 is CSANTLHEQYF. The CDR3 bases are TGCAGTGCCAATACATTGCACGAGCAGTACTTC.